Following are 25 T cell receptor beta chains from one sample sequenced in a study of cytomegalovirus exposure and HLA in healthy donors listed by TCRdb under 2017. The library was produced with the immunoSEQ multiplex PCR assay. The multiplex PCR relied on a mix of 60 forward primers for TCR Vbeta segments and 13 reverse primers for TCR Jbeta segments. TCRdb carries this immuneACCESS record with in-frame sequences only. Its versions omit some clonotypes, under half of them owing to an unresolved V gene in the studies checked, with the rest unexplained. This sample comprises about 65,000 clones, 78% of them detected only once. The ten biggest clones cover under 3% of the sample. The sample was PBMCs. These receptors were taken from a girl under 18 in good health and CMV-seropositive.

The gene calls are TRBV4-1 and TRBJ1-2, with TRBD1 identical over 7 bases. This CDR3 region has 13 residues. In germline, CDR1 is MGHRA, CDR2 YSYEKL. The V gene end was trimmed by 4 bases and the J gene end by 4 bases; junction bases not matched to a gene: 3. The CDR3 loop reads CASSPDRIYGYTF. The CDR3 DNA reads TGCGCCAGCAGCCCGGACAGGATCTATGGCTACACCTTC.

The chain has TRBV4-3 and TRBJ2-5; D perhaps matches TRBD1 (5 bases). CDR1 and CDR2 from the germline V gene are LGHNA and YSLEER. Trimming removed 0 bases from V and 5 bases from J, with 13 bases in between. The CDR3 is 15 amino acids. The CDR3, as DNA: TGCGCCAGCAGCCAAGATCCAGGGCGTAGGGAGACCCAGTACTTC. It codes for CASSQDPGRRETQYF.

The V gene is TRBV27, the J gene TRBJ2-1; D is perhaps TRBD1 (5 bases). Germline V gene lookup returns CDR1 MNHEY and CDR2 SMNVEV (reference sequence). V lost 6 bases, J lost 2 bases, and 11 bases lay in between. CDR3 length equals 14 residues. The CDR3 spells CASSSDSPYNEQFF. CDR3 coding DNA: TGTGCCAGCAGCTCAGACAGTCCCTACAATGAGCAGTTCTTC.

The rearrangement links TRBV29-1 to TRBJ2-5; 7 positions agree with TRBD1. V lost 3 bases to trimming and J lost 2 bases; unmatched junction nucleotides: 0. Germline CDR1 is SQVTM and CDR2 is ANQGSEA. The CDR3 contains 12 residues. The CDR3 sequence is CSVDRGQETQYF. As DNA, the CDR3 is TGCAGCGTTGACAGGGGGCAAGAGACCCAGTACTTC.

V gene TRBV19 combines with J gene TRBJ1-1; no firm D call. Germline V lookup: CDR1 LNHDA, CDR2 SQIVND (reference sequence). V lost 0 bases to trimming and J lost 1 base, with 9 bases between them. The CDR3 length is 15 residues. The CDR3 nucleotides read TGTGCCAGTAGTATAGATCGGGAGGCGAACACTGAAGCTTTCTTT. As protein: CASSIDREANTEAFF.

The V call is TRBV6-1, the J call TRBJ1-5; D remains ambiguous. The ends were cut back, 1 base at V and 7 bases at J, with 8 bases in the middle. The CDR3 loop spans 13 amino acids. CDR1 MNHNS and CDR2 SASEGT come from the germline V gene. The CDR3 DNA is TGTGCCAGCAGTGAAGTTCCCGGGCAGCCCCAGCATTTT. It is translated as CASSEVPGQPQHF.

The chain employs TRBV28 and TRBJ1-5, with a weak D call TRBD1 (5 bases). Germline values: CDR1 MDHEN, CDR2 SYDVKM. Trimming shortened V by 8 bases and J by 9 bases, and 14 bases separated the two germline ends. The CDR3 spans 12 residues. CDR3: CASRLGGRPQHF. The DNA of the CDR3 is TGTGCCAGCCGACTGGGGGGGAGGCCCCAGCATTTT. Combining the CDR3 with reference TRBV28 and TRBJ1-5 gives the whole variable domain DVKVTQSSRYLVKRTGEKVFLECVQDMDHENMFWYRQDPGLGLRLIYFSYDVKMKEKGDIPEGYSVSREKKERFSLILESASTNQTSMYLCASRLGGRPQHFGDGTRLSIL.

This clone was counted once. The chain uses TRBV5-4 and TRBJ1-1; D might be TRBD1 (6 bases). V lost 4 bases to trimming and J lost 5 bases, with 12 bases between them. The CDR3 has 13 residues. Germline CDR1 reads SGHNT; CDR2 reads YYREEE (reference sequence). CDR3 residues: CASSRDTRTEAFF. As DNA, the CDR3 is TGTGCCAGCAGCCGGGACACGAGGACTGAAGCTTTCTTT.

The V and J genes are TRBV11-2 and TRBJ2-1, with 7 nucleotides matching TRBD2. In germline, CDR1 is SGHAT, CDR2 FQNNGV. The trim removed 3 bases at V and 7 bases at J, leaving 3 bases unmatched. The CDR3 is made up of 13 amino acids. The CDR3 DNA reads TGTGCCAGCAGCTTCCTAGCGGAAAATGAGCAGTTCTTC. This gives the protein CASSFLAENEQFF.

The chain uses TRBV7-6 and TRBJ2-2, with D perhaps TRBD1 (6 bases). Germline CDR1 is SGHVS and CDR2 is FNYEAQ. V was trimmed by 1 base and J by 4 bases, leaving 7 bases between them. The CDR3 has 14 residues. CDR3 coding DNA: TGTGCCAGCAGCTTAGTAGGGGGCACCGGGGAGCTGTTTTTT. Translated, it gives CASSLVGGTGELFF.

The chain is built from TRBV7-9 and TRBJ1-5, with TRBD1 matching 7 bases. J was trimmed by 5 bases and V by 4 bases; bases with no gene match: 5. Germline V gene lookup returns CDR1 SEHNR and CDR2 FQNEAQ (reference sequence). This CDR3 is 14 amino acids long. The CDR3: CASSSQGTYQPQHF. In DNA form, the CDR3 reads TGTGCCAGCAGCTCACAGGGGACCTATCAGCCCCAGCATTTT.

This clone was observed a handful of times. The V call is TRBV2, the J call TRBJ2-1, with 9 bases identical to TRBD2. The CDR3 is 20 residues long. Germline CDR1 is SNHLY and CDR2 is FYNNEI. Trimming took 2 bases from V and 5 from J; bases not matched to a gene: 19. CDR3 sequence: CASSELAGRGTWAMDNEQFF. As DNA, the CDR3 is TGTGCCAGCAGTGAACTAGCGGGGAGGGGCACGTGGGCAATGGACAATGAGCAGTTCTTC.

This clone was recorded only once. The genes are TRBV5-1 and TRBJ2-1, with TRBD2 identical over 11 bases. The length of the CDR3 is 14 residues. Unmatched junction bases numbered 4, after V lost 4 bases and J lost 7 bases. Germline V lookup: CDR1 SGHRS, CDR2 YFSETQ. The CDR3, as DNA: TGCGCCAGCAGCCCTAGCGGGAGGAGTAATGAGCAGTTCTTC. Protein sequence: CASSPSGRSNEQFF.

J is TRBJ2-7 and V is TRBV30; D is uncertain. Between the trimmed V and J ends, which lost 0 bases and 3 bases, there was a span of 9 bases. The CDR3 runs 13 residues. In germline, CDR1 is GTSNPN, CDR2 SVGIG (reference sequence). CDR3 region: CAWSVLGFYEQYF. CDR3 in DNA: TGTGCCTGGAGTGTACTCGGGTTCTACGAGCAGTACTTC.

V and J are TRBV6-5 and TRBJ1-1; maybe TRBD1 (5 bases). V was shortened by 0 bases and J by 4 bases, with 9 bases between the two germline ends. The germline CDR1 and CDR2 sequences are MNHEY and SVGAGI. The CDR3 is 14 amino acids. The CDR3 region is CASSYSREGTEAFF. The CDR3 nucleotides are TGTGCCAGCAGTTACTCCAGGGAAGGCACTGAAGCTTTCTTT.

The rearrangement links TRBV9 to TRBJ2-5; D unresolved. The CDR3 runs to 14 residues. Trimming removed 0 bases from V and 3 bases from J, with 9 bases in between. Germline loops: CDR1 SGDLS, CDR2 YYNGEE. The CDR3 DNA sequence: TGTGCCAGCAGCGTAGGGAAGGAGAAAGAGACCCAGTACTTC. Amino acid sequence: CASSVGKEKETQYF.

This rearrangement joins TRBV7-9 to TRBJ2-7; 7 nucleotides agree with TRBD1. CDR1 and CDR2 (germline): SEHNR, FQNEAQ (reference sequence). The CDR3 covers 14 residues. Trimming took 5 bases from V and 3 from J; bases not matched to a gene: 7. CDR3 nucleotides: TGTGCCAGCAGCCCCCGGGACAGACACTACGAGCAGTACTTC. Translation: CASSPRDRHYEQYF.

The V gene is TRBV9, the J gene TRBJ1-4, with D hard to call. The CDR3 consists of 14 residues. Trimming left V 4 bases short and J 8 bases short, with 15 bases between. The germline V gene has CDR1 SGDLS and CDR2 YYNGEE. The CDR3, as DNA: TGTGCCAGCAGCCGCGGAACTGCAACCGAAAAACTGTTTTTT. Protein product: CASSRGTATEKLFF.

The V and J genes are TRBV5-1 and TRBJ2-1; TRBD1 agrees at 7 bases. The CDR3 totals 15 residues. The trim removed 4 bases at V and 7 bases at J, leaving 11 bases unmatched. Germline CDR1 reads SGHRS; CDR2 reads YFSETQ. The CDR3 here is CASSPAPGQNNEQFF. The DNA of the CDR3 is TGCGCCAGCAGCCCTGCCCCGGGACAGAATAATGAGCAGTTCTTC.

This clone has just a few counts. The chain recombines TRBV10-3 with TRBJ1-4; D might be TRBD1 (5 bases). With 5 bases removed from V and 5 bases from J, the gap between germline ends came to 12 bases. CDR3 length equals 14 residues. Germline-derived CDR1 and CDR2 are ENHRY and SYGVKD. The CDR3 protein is CAISQTVSNEKLFF. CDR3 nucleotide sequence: TGTGCCATCAGTCAGACAGTCTCCAATGAAAAACTGTTTTTT.

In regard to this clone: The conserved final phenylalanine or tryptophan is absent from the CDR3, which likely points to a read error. The CDR3 DNA reads TGTACCAGCGGGAGGCTAGTTGAGACAGATACGCAGTATGTT. Its translation is CTSGRLVETDTQYV. This chain links TRBV9 with TRBJ2-3; 9 bases align to TRBD2. Germline V gene lookup returns CDR1 SGDLS and CDR2 YYNGEE. The length of the CDR3 is 14 residues.

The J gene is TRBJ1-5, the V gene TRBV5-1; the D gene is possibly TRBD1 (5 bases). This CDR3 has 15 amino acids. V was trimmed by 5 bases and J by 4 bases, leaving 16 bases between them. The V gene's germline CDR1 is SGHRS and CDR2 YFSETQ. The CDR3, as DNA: TGCGCCAGCAGTAGGGGAGCGGGTGATAATCAGCCCCAGCATTTT. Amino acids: CASSRGAGDNQPQHF.

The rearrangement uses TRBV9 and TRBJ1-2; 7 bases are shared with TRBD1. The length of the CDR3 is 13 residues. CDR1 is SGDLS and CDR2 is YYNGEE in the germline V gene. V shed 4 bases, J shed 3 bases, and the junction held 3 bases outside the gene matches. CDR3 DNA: TGTGCCAGCAGCCAAACAGGGGACTATGGCTACACCTTC. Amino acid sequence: CASSQTGDYGYTF.

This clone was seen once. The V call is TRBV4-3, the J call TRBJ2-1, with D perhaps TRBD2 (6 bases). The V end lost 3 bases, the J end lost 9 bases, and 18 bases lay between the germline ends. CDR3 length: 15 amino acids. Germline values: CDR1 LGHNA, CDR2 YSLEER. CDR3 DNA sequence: TGCGCCAGCAGCCATACGGGACTGACCGCGGGTGAGCAGTTCTTC. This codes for CASSHTGLTAGEQFF.

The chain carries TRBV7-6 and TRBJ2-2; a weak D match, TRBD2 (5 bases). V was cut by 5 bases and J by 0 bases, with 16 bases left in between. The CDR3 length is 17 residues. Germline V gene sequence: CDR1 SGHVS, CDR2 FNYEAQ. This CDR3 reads CASSKISSGANTGELFF. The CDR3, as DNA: TGTGCCAGCAGCAAAATAAGCAGCGGCGCGAACACCGGGGAGCTGTTTTTT.